These 8 T cell receptor beta chains share one sample of origin, sequenced in a study of cytomegalovirus exposure and HLA in healthy donors. The PCR contained 60 Vbeta and 13 Jbeta primers. Assay used: immunoSEQ multiplex PCR; TCRdb lists only in-frame clones, some missing. This sample has 130,000 or so clones; about 82% occur once, and the top ten carry roughly 5%. Sequenced sample: PBMCs. The receptors were gathered from a man under 40 in good health and CMV-seronegative.

The chain employs TRBV27 and TRBJ2-1, with D possibly being TRBD2 (6 bases). V shed 2 bases and J shed 6 bases, with 8 bases lying between them. Germline loops: CDR1 MNHEY, CDR2 SMNVEV (reference sequence). The CDR3 totals 13 residues. The DNA of the CDR3 is TGTGCCAGCAGTTTAGGGGGGTTCAATGAGCAGTTCTTC. Translating it yields CASSLGGFNEQFF.

The V gene is TRBV6-6, the J gene TRBJ2-1; the match to TRBD2 covers 7 bases. Germline V gives CDR1 MNHNY, CDR2 SVGAGI (reference sequence). Trimming cost V 7 bases and J 9 bases; bases outside gene matches: 12. The CDR3 loop spans 14 amino acids. DNA for the CDR3: TGTGCCAGCATCCTAAGCGGGATCTATTTTGAGCAGTTCTTC. As protein: CASILSGIYFEQFF.

In DNA, the CDR3 is TGTGCCAGCAGTTCTCCTGAGGGACAGGGGATCCACGAGCAGTACTTC. It encodes CASSSPEGQGIHEQYF. The chain couples TRBV6-5 to TRBJ2-7; TRBD1 agrees at 10 bases. From germline, CDR1 is MNHEY and CDR2 SVGAGI. V gave up 4 bases and J gave up 5 bases; unmatched junction bases: 11. The CDR3 extends over 16 amino acids.

The chain employs TRBV5-1 and TRBJ2-7; a possible D gene is TRBD1 (6 bases). With 2 bases removed from V and 5 bases from J, the gap between germline ends came to 14 bases. Germline V gene lookup returns CDR1 SGHRS and CDR2 YFSETQ. The CDR3 covers 14 residues. The CDR3 here is CASSFQGLVDEQYF. The CDR3 DNA follows: TGCGCCAGCAGCTTCCAGGGGCTGGTCGACGAGCAGTACTTC.

V and J are TRBV29-1 and TRBJ1-1, with 7 bases matching TRBD1. This CDR3 is 12 amino acids long. In germline, CDR1 is SQVTM, CDR2 ANQGSEA. V trimming: 6 bases; J trimming: 1 base; junction bases outside the gene matches: 2. CDR3 residues: CSVGQPNTEAFF. The CDR3 nucleotides are TGCAGCGTGGGACAGCCGAACACTGAAGCTTTCTTT.

The genes are TRBV10-2 and TRBJ1-5, with a weak D call TRBD1 (6 bases). V lost 5 bases and J 0 bases, leaving 14 bases between the germline ends. In germline, CDR1 is WSHSY, CDR2 SAAADI. This CDR3 is built from 16 residues. The CDR3 DNA reads as TGCGCCAGCAGTTGCGAGGGACAAAATAGCAATCAGCCCCAGCATTTT. As protein: CASSCEGQNSNQPQHF.

This clone was seen just once. The chain carries TRBV13 and TRBJ2-3; TRBD2 matches at 10 bases. Trimming took 0 bases from V and 2 from J; bases not matched to a gene: 8. Germline V gene sequence: CDR1 PRHDT, CDR2 FYEKMQ (reference sequence). The CDR3 has 18 amino acids. For the CDR3, the DNA is TGTGCCAGCAGCTTAGGCGGCAGCGGGAGGGGGTCCACAGATACGCAGTATTTT. Translating it yields CASSLGGSGRGSTDTQYF. Full variable domain (rest looked up from reference TRBV13 and TRBJ2-3): AAGVIQSPRHLIKEKRETATLKCYPIPRHDTVYWYQQGPGQDPQFLISFYEKMQSDKGSIPDRFSAQQFSDYHSELNMSSLELGDSALYFCASSLGGSGRGSTDTQYFGPGTRLTVL.

This chain joins TRBV4-1 and TRBJ2-7; 11 positions agree with TRBD2. Trimming at V came to 1 base and at J to 7 bases, leaving 6 bases not matched to a gene. Per germline, CDR1 MGHRA and CDR2 YSYEKL. The CDR3 totals 15 residues. The CDR3 region has the DNA TGCGCCAGCAGCCAAGGACTAGCGGGGTCTGGGGAGCAGTACTTC. This gives the protein CASSQGLAGSGEQYF.